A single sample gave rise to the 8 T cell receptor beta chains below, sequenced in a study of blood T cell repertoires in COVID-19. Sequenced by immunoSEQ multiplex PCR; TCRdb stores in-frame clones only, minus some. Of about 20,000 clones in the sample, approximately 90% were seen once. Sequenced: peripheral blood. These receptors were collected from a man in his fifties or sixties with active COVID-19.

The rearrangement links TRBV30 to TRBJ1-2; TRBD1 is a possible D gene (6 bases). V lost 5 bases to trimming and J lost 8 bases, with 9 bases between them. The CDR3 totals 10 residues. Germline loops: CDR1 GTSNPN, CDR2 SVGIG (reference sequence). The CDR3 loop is CAWAGEGYTF. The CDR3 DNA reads TGTGCCTGGGCAGGGGAGGGCTACACCTTC.

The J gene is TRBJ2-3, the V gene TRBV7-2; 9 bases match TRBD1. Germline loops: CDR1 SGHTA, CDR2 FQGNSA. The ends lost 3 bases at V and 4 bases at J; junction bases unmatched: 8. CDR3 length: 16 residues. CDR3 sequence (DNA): TGTGCCAGCAGCTTCGGACAGGGGAGGGGACCAGATACGCAGTATTTT. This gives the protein CASSFGQGRGPDTQYF.

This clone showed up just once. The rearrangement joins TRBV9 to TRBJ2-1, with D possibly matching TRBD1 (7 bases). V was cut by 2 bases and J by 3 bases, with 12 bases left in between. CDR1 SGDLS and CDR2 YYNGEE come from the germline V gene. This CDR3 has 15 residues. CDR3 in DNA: TGTGCCAGCAGCGTCAGGGGGGAAGACTACAATGAGCAGTTCTTC. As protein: CASSVRGEDYNEQFF.

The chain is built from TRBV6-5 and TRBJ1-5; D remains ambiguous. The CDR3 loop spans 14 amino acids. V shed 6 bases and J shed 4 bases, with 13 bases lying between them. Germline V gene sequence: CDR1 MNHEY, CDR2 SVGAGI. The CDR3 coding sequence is TGTGCCAGCAGAGACACGTATGGGAATCAGCCCCAGCATTTT. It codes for CASRDTYGNQPQHF.

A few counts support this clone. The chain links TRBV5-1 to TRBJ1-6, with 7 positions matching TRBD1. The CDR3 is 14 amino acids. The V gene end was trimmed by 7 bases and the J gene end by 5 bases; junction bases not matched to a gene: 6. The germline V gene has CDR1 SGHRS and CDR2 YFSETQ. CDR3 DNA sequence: TGCGCCAGCCGGGGGACAGAGAATAATTCACCCCTCCACTTT. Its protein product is CASRGTENNSPLHF. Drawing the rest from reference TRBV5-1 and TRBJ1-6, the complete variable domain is KAGVTQTPRYLIKTRGQQVTLSCSPISGHRSVSWYQQTPGQGLQFLFEYFSETQRNKGNFPGRFSGRQFSNSRSEMNVSTLELGDSALYLCASRGTENNSPLHFGNGTRLTVT.

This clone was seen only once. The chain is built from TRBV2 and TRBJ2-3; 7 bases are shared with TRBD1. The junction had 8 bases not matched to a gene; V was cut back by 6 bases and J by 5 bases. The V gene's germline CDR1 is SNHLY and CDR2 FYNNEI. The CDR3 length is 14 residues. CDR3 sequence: CASRGDRLLDTQYF. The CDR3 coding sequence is TGTGCCAGCAGGGGGGACAGACTTTTAGATACGCAGTATTTT.

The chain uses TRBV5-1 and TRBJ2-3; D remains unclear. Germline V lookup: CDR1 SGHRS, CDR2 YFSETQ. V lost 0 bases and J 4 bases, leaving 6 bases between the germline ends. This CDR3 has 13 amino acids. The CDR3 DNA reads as TGCGCCAGCAGCTTGGATGGGCCAGATACGCAGTATTTT. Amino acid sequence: CASSLDGPDTQYF.

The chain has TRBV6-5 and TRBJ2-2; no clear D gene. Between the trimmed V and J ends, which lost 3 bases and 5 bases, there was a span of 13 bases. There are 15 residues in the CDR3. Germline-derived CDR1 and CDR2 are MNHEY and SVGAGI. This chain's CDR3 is CASSYGAGWTGELFF. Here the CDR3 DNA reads TGTGCCAGCAGTTATGGTGCAGGATGGACCGGGGAGCTGTTTTTT.